Following are 30 T cell receptor beta chains from one sample sequenced in a study of lymphopenia after photon versus proton radiotherapy. Method: immunoSEQ multiplex PCR; TCRdb's copy keeps in-frame clones and lacks some. The repertoire consists of over 40,000 clones, with approximately 92% occurring once and the leading ten covering approximately 18%. The sequencing here drew on peripheral blood, taken from a patient treated with photon-based radiotherapy. These TCRs come from a woman in her forties with cholangiocarcinoma.

V gene TRBV30 combines with J gene TRBJ1-1; 7 nucleotides match TRBD1. The CDR3 is 14 residues long. The ends lost 0 bases at V and 3 bases at J; junction bases unmatched: 4. Germline V gives CDR1 GTSNPN, CDR2 SVGIG (reference sequence). The DNA of the CDR3 is TGTGCCTGGAGTGTAGGGCAGGGGGACACTGAAGCTTTCTTT. Its protein product is CAWSVGQGDTEAFF.

The CDR3 sequence is CATSSPSRIAGERNEQFF. The CDR3, as DNA: TGTGCCACCAGCAGTCCATCTCGTATAGCGGGGGAGCGCAATGAGCAGTTCTTC. The chain employs TRBV15 and TRBJ2-1; 9 nucleotides line up with TRBD2. The V gene end was trimmed by 3 bases and the J gene end by 6 bases; junction bases not matched to a gene: 15. From germline, CDR1 is LNHNV and CDR2 YYDKDF (reference sequence). The CDR3 has 18 amino acids.

In this sample, this clone turned up once. This chain joins TRBV5-4 and TRBJ2-7; possible D gene TRBD1, 6 bases. The CDR3 extends over 14 amino acids. V was pared by 4 bases and J by 2 bases, with 13 bases between. Germline V gene lookup returns CDR1 SGHNT and CDR2 YYREEE (reference sequence). The DNA of the CDR3 is TGTGCCAGCAGCATTACAGGGAATCCCTACGAGCAGTACTTC. This codes for CASSITGNPYEQYF.

The J gene is TRBJ1-1, the V gene TRBV6-5; no clear D. CDR1 is MNHEY and CDR2 is SVGAGI in the germline V gene. CDR3 length: 16 amino acids. The ends were cut back, 0 bases at V and 6 bases at J, with 17 bases in the middle. As DNA, the CDR3 is TGTGCCAGCAGTTACTCGAGGACTGGTAGTATTCCTGAAGCTTTCTTT. Its protein is CASSYSRTGSIPEAFF.

The DNA of the CDR3 is TGTGCCAGCAGCCAAGGGACAGGCTCACGAGAGCAGTACTTC. As protein: CASSQGTGSREQYF. The V gene is TRBV27, the J gene TRBJ2-7; TRBD1 matches at 8 bases. Germline V gives CDR1 MNHEY, CDR2 SMNVEV (reference sequence). The V gene end was trimmed by 6 bases and the J gene end by 7 bases; junction bases not matched to a gene: 11. The CDR3 contains 14 residues.

The genes are TRBV7-6 and TRBJ1-1, with D unresolved. Germline V gives CDR1 SGHVS, CDR2 FNYEAQ. The CDR3 runs 13 residues. V lost 1 base, J lost 11 bases, and 14 bases lay in between. The CDR3 DNA reads as TGTGCCAGCAGCTTAGAAGGCCCTTCGGAGGCTTTCTTT. Encoded protein: CASSLEGPSEAFF. Full variable domain (outside the CDR3, taken from reference TRBV7-6 and TRBJ1-1): GAGVSQSPRYKVTKRGQDVALRCDPISGHVSLYWYRQALGQGPEFLTYFNYEAQQDKSGLPNDRFSAERPEGSISTLTIQRTEQRDSAMYRCASSLEGPSEAFFGQGTRLTVV.

V is TRBV9 and J is TRBJ1-2, with 8 nucleotides matching TRBD1. The germline V gene has CDR1 SGDLS and CDR2 YYNGEE. J was trimmed by 7 bases and V by 2 bases; bases with no gene match: 7. This CDR3 contains 14 residues. The CDR3 spells CASSVSTGDGGYTF. The CDR3, as DNA: TGTGCCAGCAGCGTCTCGACAGGGGACGGTGGCTACACCTTC.

The gene calls are TRBV28 and TRBJ1-5, with TRBD1 matching over 7 bases. Germline V gene sequence: CDR1 MDHEN, CDR2 SYDVKM. The J segment lost 3 bases and the V segment lost 3 bases, leaving 5 bases of the junction unmatched. The CDR3 is 15 amino acids. For the CDR3, the DNA is TGTGCCAGCAGTTTTGAGACAGGGTTCAATCAGCCCCAGCATTTT. It encodes CASSFETGFNQPQHF.

This rearrangement joins TRBV5-6 to TRBJ1-4; D call uncertain. The germline V and J ends were trimmed by 3 bases and 8 bases, with 17 bases remaining between them. The CDR3 runs to 15 residues. Per the germline V gene, CDR1 is SGHDT and CDR2 is YYEEEE. Here the CDR3 DNA reads TGTGCCAGCAGCTACTCCGGTTCCAGAAAGGAAAAACTGTTTTTT. Protein product: CASSYSGSRKEKLFF.

This chain connects TRBV2 to TRBJ1-5, with TRBD1 as a possible D gene (6 bases). The CDR3 spans 13 residues. The V and J ends lost 6 bases and 7 bases respectively, with 13 bases between them. Germline V lookup: CDR1 SNHLY, CDR2 FYNNEI. The CDR3 sequence is CASRGGGGQPQHF. In nucleotides, the CDR3 is TGTGCCAGCAGAGGCGGGGGGGGCCAGCCCCAGCATTTT.

The chain uses TRBV6-5 and TRBJ1-4; perhaps TRBD1 as D (6 bases). The V and J ends lost 6 bases and 8 bases respectively, with 19 bases between them. Germline values: CDR1 MNHEY, CDR2 SVGAGI. The CDR3 has 15 residues. The CDR3 region is CASRKGGQAGEKLFF. The CDR3 bases are TGTGCCAGCAGAAAGGGGGGGCAGGCGGGAGAAAAACTGTTTTTT.

Only a few counts were recorded for this clone. V is TRBV19 and J is TRBJ1-1, with 7 bases lining up with TRBD1. The ends lost 5 bases at V and 5 bases at J; junction bases unmatched: 5. CDR3 length: 13 amino acids. Germline V gene sequence: CDR1 LNHDA, CDR2 SQIVND (reference sequence). The CDR3 loop is CASSSGQRTEAFF. In nucleotides, the CDR3 is TGTGCCAGTAGTTCGGGACAGCGGACTGAAGCTTTCTTT. The whole variable domain, filled in from reference TRBV19 and TRBJ1-1, reads DGGITQSPKYLFRKEGQNVTLSCEQNLNHDAMYWYRQDPGQGLRLIYYSQIVNDFQKGDIAEGYSVSREKKESFPLTVTSAQKNPTAFYLCASSSGQRTEAFFGQGTRLTVV.

The J gene is TRBJ2-3, the V gene TRBV6-5, with 11 bases aligning to TRBD2. Germline CDR1 is MNHEY and CDR2 is SVGAGI. V shed 2 bases, J shed 6 bases, and the junction held 4 bases outside the gene matches. CDR3 length: 15 amino acids. In DNA form, the CDR3 reads TGTGCCAGCAGTTACGCGGCTAGCGGGAGGGATACGCAGTATTTT. Translation gives CASSYAASGRDTQYF.

The J gene is TRBJ1-1, the V gene TRBV30; TRBD1 matches 10 bases. The V and J ends lost 1 base and 11 bases, in that order; junction bases with no gene match: 10. In germline, CDR1 is GTSNPN, CDR2 SVGIG (reference sequence). The CDR3 is 14 residues long. The CDR3 loop is CAWSGDRGLGAAFF. The CDR3 coding sequence is TGTGCCTGGAGTGGGGACAGGGGTCTAGGGGCTGCTTTCTTT.

The chain combines TRBV10-3 with TRBJ2-7; the D is unclear. V was cut by 2 bases and J by 3 bases, with 8 bases left in between. CDR1 ENHRY and CDR2 SYGVKD come from the germline V gene. This CDR3 is 13 amino acids long. The CDR3 protein is CAISETVRYEQYF. The DNA of the CDR3 is TGTGCCATCAGTGAGACAGTTCGCTACGAGCAGTACTTC.

The chain combines TRBV5-1 with TRBJ1-3; perhaps TRBD1 as D (5 bases). Germline-derived CDR1 and CDR2 are SGHRS and YFSETQ. The CDR3 consists of 17 residues. The V gene lost 4 bases and the J gene lost 4 bases, with 21 bases spanning the gap. This CDR3 reads CASSPGGRTSRGNTIYF. CDR3 in DNA: TGCGCCAGCAGCCCCGGAGGAAGGACATCTCGGGGAAACACCATATATTTT.

Turning to this clone: At the DNA level, this CDR3 is encoded by other sequences in the same sample as well. The CDR3 DNA is TGTGCCACAGGAGACGCATCTAGCACAGATACGCAGTATTTT. This sequence encodes CATGDASSTDTQYF. The rearrangement links TRBV7-9 to TRBJ2-3; D is unclear. The V end was cut by 10 bases, the J end by 0 bases, with 14 bases between. The CDR3 runs to 14 residues. CDR1 SEHNR and CDR2 FQNEAQ come from the germline V gene (reference sequence).

The CDR3 DNA reads as TGTGCCTGGAGTTCGGGACAGGGCGGTTGGGACACTGAAGCTTTCTTT. Protein sequence: CAWSSGQGGWDTEAFF. The V call is TRBV30, the J call TRBJ1-1; TRBD1 matches at 9 bases. The CDR3 length is 16 residues. Trimming cost V 2 bases and J 3 bases; bases outside gene matches: 10. In germline, CDR1 is GTSNPN, CDR2 SVGIG (reference sequence).

V is TRBV30 and J is TRBJ2-7; D call uncertain. CDR1 GTSNPN and CDR2 SVGIG come from the germline V gene (reference sequence). This CDR3 is built from 13 residues. Trimming left V 3 bases short and J 0 bases short, with 9 bases between. The CDR3 is CAWRGASSYEQYF. The CDR3 DNA sequence: TGTGCCTGGAGGGGCGCCAGCTCCTACGAGCAGTACTTC. Full variable domain (remainder filled in from reference TRBV30 and TRBJ2-7): SQTIHQWPATLVQPVGSPLSLECTVEGTSNPNLYWYRQAAGRGLQLLFYSVGIGQISSEVPQNLSASRPQDRQFILSSKKLLLSDSGFYLCAWRGASSYEQYFGPGTRLTVT.

This clone showed up just once. The chain employs TRBV6-4 and TRBJ2-5; TRBD1 matches at 8 bases. Germline V gene sequence: CDR1 MRHNA, CDR2 SNTAGT. V lost 4 bases and J lost 5; bases outside the gene matches: 3. This CDR3 contains 13 residues. Here the CDR3 reads CASSGDRGETQYF. CDR3 DNA: TGTGCCAGCAGTGGAGACAGGGGTGAGACCCAGTACTTC.

V usage is TRBV6-6 and J usage is TRBJ2-7; TRBD1 or TRBD2 may be the D gene (5 bases each). V gave up 4 bases and J gave up 2 bases, with 18 bases separating them. CDR3 length: 16 amino acids. From germline, CDR1 is MNHNY and CDR2 SVGAGI (reference sequence). The CDR3 nucleotides are TGTGCCAGCAGTTGGGACCGAGCTTTTAATGCCTACGAGCAGTACTTC. Residues: CASSWDRAFNAYEQYF.

This clone has a handful of counts. Compared with germline, one end of the junction differs, possibly owing to a read error. The gene calls are TRBV2 and TRBJ1-2; possibly TRBD1 for D (5 bases). CDR3 size: 13 residues. The V gene's germline CDR1 is SNHLY and CDR2 FYNNEI. CDR3 sequence: CASSENVGVGGIF. DNA for the CDR3: TGTGCCAGCAGTGAAAATGTCGGGGTCGGGGGTATCTTC.

This chain connects TRBV5-4 to TRBJ2-1; TRBD2 agrees at 9 bases. Trimming took 3 bases from V and 6 from J; bases not matched to a gene: 7. Germline values: CDR1 SGHNT, CDR2 YYREEE (reference sequence). The CDR3 is made up of 15 amino acids. The CDR3 here is CASSSTSGRVNEQFF. For the CDR3, the DNA is TGTGCCAGCAGCTCGACTAGCGGTCGAGTCAATGAGCAGTTCTTC.

V and J are TRBV7-8 and TRBJ2-7, with D possibly matching TRBD2 (5 bases). The V and J ends lost 5 bases and 1 base respectively, with 15 bases between them. The CDR3 is 15 amino acids. Germline V gene data show CDR1 as SGHVS and CDR2 as FQNEAQ. The CDR3 nucleotides read TGTGCCAGCAGCCTAGACCCGAGCGGATCCTACGAGCAGTACTTC. This encodes CASSLDPSGSYEQYF. The full variable domain, its missing parts supplied by reference TRBV7-8 and TRBJ2-7, is GAGVSQSPRYKVAKRGQDVALRCDPISGHVSLFWYQQALGQGPEFLTYFQNEAQLDKSGLPSDRFFAERPEGSVSTLKIQRTQQEDSAVYLCASSLDPSGSYEQYFGPGTRLTVT.

This clone was observed once. The V call is TRBV10-3, the J call TRBJ2-6; 7 bases map to TRBD1. J gave up 1 base and V 10 bases, and 10 bases lay outside the gene matches. Looked up from germline, CDR1 is ENHRY and CDR2 is SYGVKD. CDR3 length: 16 amino acids. This CDR3 is CATNDRVGSGANVLTF. For the CDR3, the DNA is TGTGCCACCAACGACAGGGTAGGATCTGGGGCCAACGTCCTGACTTTC.

The J gene is TRBJ2-7, the V gene TRBV28; D perhaps matches TRBD1 (5 bases). Per germline, CDR1 MDHEN and CDR2 SYDVKM. V was clipped by 5 bases and J by 0 bases, with 11 bases between them. The CDR3 runs 14 residues. CDR3 amino acids: CASSPRQFSYEQYF. The CDR3 DNA sequence: TGTGCCAGCAGTCCTAGACAGTTCTCCTACGAGCAGTACTTC.

This clone appeared once. The chain links TRBV13 to TRBJ2-5; the D gene is possibly TRBD2 (5 bases). CDR1 and CDR2 from the germline V gene are PRHDT and FYEKMQ (reference sequence). CDR3 length equals 14 residues. The V end lost 3 bases, the J end lost 2 bases, and 10 bases lay between the germline ends. The CDR3 sequence: CASSLRTLQETQYF. The CDR3 DNA is TGTGCCAGCAGCTTGAGGACTTTACAAGAGACCCAGTACTTC.

The chain joins TRBV30 to TRBJ1-2, with D possibly being TRBD1 (5 bases). In germline, CDR1 is GTSNPN, CDR2 SVGIG (reference sequence). The CDR3 sequence is 13 residues long. Trimming cost V 3 bases and J 4 bases, with 12 bases left between them. The CDR3 reads CAWRTGGGYGYTF. The CDR3 DNA is TGTGCCTGGAGAACGGGGGGTGGCTATGGCTACACCTTC.

This CDR3 is CASSFGVGWPQHF. CDR3 DNA: TGTGCCAGCAGTTTCGGGGTGGGGTGGCCCCAGCATTTT. V and J are TRBV27 and TRBJ1-5; D unresolved. V was clipped by 3 bases and J by 9 bases, with 12 bases between them. Germline V CDR1 and CDR2: MNHEY, SMNVEV (reference sequence). The CDR3 contains 13 residues.

This chain links TRBV30 with TRBJ2-2, with 7 positions matching TRBD1. The CDR3 is 15 amino acids. In germline, CDR1 is GTSNPN, CDR2 SVGIG (reference sequence). With V trimmed by 0 bases and J by 5 bases, 6 bases remained unmatched. The CDR3 bases are TGTGCCTGGAGTGTACCCGGACAGGCAACCGGGGAGCTGTTTTTT. Protein: CAWSVPGQATGELFF. Complete variable domain (other parts from reference TRBV30 and TRBJ2-2): SQTIHQWPATLVQPVGSPLSLECTVEGTSNPNLYWYRQAAGRGLQLLFYSVGIGQISSEVPQNLSASRPQDRQFILSSKKLLLSDSGFYLCAWSVPGQATGELFFGEGSRLTVL.